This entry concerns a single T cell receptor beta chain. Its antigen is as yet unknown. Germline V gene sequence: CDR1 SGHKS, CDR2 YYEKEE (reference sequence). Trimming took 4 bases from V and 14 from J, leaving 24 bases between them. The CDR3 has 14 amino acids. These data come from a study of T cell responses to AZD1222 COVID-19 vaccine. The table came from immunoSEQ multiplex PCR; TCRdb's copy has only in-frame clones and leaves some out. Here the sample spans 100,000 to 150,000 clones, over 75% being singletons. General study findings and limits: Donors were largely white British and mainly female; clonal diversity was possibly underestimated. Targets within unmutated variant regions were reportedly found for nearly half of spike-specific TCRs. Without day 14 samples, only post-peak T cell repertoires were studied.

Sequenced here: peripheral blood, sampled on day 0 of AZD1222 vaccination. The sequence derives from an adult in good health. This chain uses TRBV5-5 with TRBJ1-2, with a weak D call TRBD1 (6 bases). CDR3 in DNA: TGTGCCAGCAGCCCCGACAGGACTAGGGTTTGGTGGACCTTC. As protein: CASSPDRTRVWWTF.